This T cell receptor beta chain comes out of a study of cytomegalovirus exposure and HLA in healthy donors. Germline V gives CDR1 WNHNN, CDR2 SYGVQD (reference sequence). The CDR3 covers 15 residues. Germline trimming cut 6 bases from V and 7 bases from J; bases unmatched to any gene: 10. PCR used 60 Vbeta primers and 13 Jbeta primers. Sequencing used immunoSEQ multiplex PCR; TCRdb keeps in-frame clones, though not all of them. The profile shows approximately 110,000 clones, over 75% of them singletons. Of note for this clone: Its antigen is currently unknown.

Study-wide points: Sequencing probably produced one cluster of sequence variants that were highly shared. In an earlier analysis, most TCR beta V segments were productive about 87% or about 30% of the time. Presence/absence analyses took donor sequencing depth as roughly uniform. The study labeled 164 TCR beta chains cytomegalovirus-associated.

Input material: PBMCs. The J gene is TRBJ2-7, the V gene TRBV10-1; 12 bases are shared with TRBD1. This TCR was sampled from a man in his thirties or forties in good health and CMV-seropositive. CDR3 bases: TGCGCCAGCAGATCACCGGGACAGGGGGCGAGGGAGCAGTACTTC. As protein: CASRSPGQGAREQYF.